Listed below are T cell receptor beta chains from one sample, sequenced in a study of blood T cell repertoires in COVID-19. Profiled with immunoSEQ multiplex PCR; TCRdb holds only in-frame clones, not every one. Here the sample spans around 180,000 clones, more than 80% being singletons. Sample: PBMCs or T cells enriched from blood (not recorded which). Receptors originate from a man aged 45-65 years who had recovered from COVID-19. Each CDR3 is given without its conserved first and last residue. The order of the fields is CDR3 length, V gene, D gene, CDR3 protein. The D gene is left open where the match is weak.

12 | TRBV5-1 | NA | ASNWGQQNSPLH
14 | TRBV5-5 | NA | ASSPLGTHSGNTIY
12 | TRBV5-1 | TRBD2 | ASSPPGGTSEQY
11 | TRBV3-1/TRBV3-2 | NA | ASSQGGSTEAF
13 | TRBV7-8 | NA | ASSLGTPGKQTQY
13 | TRBV9 | TRBD2 | ASTPGGGPQETQY
11 | TRBV29-1 | NA | SVTQGRWTEAF
16 | TRBV7-6 | TRBD2 | ASSLVGRSGGSRETQY
11 | TRBV29-1 | TRBD1 | SVRGQLNTEAF
13 | TRBV19 | NA | ASSIVFGGNQPQH
14 | TRBV2 | NA | ASSAGQVRGNSPLH
12 | TRBV7-2 | NA | ASSSSGVGYEQY
11 | TRBV9 | TRBD1 | ASGDSYNSPLH
13 | TRBV4-3 | NA | ASSQDRQGSSPLH